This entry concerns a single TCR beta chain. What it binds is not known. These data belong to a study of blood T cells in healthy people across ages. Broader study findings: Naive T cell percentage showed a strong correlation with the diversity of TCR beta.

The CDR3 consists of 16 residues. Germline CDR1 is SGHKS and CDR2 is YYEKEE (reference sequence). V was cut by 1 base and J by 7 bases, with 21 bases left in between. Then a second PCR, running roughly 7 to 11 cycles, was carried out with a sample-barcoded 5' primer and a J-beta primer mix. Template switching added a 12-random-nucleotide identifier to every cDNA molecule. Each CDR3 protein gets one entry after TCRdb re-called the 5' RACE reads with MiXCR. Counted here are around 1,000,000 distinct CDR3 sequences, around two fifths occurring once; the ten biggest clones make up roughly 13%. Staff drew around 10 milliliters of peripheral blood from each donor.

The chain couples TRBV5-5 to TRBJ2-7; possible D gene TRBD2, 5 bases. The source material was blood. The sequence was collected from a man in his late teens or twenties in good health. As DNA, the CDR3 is TGTGCCAGCAGCTTGAAATTGGCTAGCTCCTACAATGAGCAGTACTTC. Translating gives CASSLKLASSYNEQYF.